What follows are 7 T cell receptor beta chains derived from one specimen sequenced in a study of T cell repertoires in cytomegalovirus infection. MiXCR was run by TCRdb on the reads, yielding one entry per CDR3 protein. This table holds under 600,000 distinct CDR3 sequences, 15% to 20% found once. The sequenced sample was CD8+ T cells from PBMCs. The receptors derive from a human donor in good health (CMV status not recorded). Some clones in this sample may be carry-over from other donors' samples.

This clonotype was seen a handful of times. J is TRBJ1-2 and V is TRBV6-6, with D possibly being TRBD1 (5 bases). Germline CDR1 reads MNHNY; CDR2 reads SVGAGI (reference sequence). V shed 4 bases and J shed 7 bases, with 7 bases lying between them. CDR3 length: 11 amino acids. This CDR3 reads CASSSRGGYTF. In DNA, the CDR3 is TGTGCCAGCAGTTCGAGGGGTGGCTACACCTTC.

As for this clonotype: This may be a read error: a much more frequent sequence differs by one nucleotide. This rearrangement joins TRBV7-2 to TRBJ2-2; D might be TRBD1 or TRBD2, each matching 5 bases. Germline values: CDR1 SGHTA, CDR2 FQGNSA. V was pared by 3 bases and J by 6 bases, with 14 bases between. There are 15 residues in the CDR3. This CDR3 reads CASSFGGVLSGELFF. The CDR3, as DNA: TGTGCCAGCAGCTTTGGGGGAGTGCTGTCCGGGGAGCTGTTTTTT.

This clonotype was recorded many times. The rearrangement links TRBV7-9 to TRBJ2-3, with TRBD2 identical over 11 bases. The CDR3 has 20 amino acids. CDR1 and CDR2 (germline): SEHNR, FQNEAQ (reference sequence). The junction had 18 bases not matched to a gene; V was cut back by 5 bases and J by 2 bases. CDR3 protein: CASSPTGPLAGDEHTDTQYF. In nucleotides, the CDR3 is TGTGCCAGCAGCCCAACAGGGCCACTAGCGGGGGACGAACACACAGATACGCAGTATTTT.

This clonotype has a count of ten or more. For the CDR3, the DNA is TGTGCCAGCAGTTTACTAGCAGGACAGCCCCAGCATTTT. Its protein product is CASSLLAGQPQHF. J is TRBJ1-5 and V is TRBV27; D is unclear. V was trimmed by 2 bases and J by 7 bases, leaving 9 bases between them. Per germline, CDR1 MNHEY and CDR2 SMNVEV (reference sequence). This CDR3 region has 13 residues.

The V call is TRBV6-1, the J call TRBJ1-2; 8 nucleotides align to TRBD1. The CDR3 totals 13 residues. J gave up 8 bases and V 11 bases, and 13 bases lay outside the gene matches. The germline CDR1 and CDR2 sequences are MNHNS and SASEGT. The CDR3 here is CAVGQGGSRGYTF. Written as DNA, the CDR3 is TGTGCCGTTGGACAGGGAGGAAGTAGGGGCTACACCTTC.

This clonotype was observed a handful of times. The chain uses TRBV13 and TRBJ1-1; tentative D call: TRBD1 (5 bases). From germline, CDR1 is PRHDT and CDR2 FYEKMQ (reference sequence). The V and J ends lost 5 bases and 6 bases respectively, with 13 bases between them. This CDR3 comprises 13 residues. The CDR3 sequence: CASSHRGGAEAFF. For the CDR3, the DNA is TGTGCCAGCAGCCATCGTGGGGGAGCTGAAGCTTTCTTT.

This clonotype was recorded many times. CDR3 DNA sequence: TGTGCCAGCAGCCCCCCCACCCTAACTGAAGCTTTCTTT. Translating it yields CASSPPTLTEAFF. This chain links TRBV7-6 with TRBJ1-1; D remains unclear. Germline-derived CDR1 and CDR2 are SGHVS and FNYEAQ. This CDR3 contains 13 residues. V was cut by 5 bases and J by 5 bases, with 12 bases left in between.